These 7 T cell receptor beta chains were sequenced from one sample in a study of shared clonotypes between healthy human individuals. Here immunoSEQ multiplex PCR was the method, and the copy in TCRdb shows in-frame clones only, minus some. The sample carries roughly 650,000 clones, almost 97% recorded once. Material for sequencing was naive CD4+ T cells sorted from blood. Subset: CD45RA+ positively selected. These receptors were obtained from a woman aged 30 to 39 in good health.

V gene TRBV28 combines with J gene TRBJ2-7, with 7 bases that match TRBD1. V shed 8 bases and J 3 bases; nucleotides not matched to a gene: 7. The CDR3 spans 13 residues. CDR1 and CDR2 (germline): MDHEN, SYDVKM. DNA for the CDR3: TGTGCCAGCCGTAAGGGGGCCCTCTACGAGCAGTACTTC. Its translation is CASRKGALYEQYF.

V is TRBV6-4 and J is TRBJ1-6; 11 bases align to TRBD1. CDR1 and CDR2 from the germline V gene are MRHNA and SNTAGT. V shed 0 bases, J shed 7 bases, and the junction held 2 bases outside the gene matches. The CDR3 contains 16 residues. The CDR3 DNA sequence: TGTGCCAGCAGTGACTCGGGACAGGGGGGCAATTCACCCCTCCACTTT. Amino acid sequence: CASSDSGQGGNSPLHF.

The genes are TRBV27 and TRBJ1-2; 8 bases map to TRBD1. Germline CDR1 and CDR2: MNHEY and SMNVEV (reference sequence). V lost 6 bases and J lost 4; bases outside the gene matches: 10. The CDR3 contains 15 residues. CDR3 in amino acids: CASSPYDRGPYGYTF. DNA of the CDR3: TGTGCCAGCAGCCCATATGACAGGGGACCCTATGGCTACACCTTC.

This rearrangement joins TRBV20-1 to TRBJ1-1; possible D gene TRBD1, 5 bases. Germline-derived CDR1 and CDR2 are DFQATT and SNEGSKA (reference sequence). CDR3 size: 11 residues. Trimming stripped 2 bases from V and 6 bases from J, with 7 bases between. The CDR3 region is CSARRDAEAFF. In DNA form, the CDR3 reads TGCAGTGCTAGAAGGGACGCTGAAGCTTTCTTT.

The chain recombines TRBV28 with TRBJ1-1; D remains unclear. CDR1 and CDR2 (germline): MDHEN, SYDVKM. CDR3 length: 12 amino acids. V was trimmed by 6 bases and J by 1 base, leaving 6 bases between them. The CDR3 DNA follows: TGTGCCAGCAGCCAGACGAACACTGAAGCTTTCTTT. It is translated as CASSQTNTEAFF.

This chain uses TRBV5-1 with TRBJ2-5; a weak D match, TRBD1 (5 bases). Germline-derived CDR1 and CDR2 are SGHRS and YFSETQ. CDR3 length: 16 amino acids. V lost 0 bases and J 4 bases, leaving 16 bases between the germline ends. The CDR3: CASSLAWGDPVETQYF. Here the CDR3 DNA reads TGCGCCAGCAGCTTGGCATGGGGCGATCCTGTAGAGACCCAGTACTTC.

The chain combines TRBV7-3 with TRBJ2-3; 10 positions match TRBD2. The germline V gene encodes CDR1 SGHTA and CDR2 FQGTGA. V lost 2 bases, J lost 3 bases, and 8 bases stayed unmatched. The CDR3 runs to 17 residues. The CDR3 reads CASSLSLAGAGTDTQYF. The CDR3 DNA reads as TGTGCCAGCAGCTTATCGCTAGCGGGAGCTGGGACAGATACGCAGTATTTT.